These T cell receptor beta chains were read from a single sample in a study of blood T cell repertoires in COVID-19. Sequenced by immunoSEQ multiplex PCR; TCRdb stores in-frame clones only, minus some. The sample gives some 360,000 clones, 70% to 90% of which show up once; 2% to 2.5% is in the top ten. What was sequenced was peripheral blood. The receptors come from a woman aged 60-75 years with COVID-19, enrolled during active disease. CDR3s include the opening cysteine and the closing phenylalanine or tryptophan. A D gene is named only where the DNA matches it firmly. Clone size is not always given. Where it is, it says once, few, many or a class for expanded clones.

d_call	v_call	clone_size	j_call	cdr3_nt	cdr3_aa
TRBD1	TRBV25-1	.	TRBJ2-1	TGTGCCAGCAGTGATCGAGGGGGCCCCTACAATGAGCAGTTCTTC	CASSDRGGPYNEQFF
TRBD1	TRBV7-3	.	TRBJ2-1	TGTGCCAGCAGCTTAATCCCTGGTTTCGGGACAGGGGTCAATGAGCAGTTCTTC	CASSLIPGFGTGVNEQFF
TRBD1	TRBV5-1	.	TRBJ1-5	TGCGCCAGCAGCTTGGACAGGGGACAGCCCCAGCATTTT	CASSLDRGQPQHF
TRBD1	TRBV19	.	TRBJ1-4	TGTGCCAGTAGGGGGAGACAGGGGATCAATGAAAAACTGTTTTTT	CASRGRQGINEKLFF
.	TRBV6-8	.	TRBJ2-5	TGTGCCAGTACCCGCGAGAGGGCTCCGCAAGAGACCCAGTACTTC	CASTRERAPQETQYF
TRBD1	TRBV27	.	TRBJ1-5	TGTGCCAGCCGATCGGGACAGGGAGAGCCCCAGCATTTT	CASRSGQGEPQHF
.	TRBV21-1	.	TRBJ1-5	TGTGCCAGCAGCTACGGACAGGCGATTAGCAATCAGCCCCAGCATTTT	CASSYGQAISNQPQHF
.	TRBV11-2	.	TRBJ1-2	TGTGCCAGCAGCTTAAGCACTAACTATGGCTACACCTTC	CASSLSTNYGYTF
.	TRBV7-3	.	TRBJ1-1	TGTGCCAGCAGCTCCCAGGGACAGAACACTGAAGCTTTCTTT	CASSSQGQNTEAFF
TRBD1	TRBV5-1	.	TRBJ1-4	TGCGCCAGCAGCTTGGGGTCGCAGGGGGCGCCCCAAGAAAAACTGTTTTTT	CASSLGSQGAPQEKLFF
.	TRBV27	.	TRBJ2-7	TGTGCCAGCAGTTTAAGCGCCTTTGGCTCGAGCTCCTACGAGCAGTACTTC	CASSLSAFGSSSYEQYF
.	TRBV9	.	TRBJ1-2	TGTGCCAGCAGCGTAATCGGACAGTCCAGCTACACCTTC	CASSVIGQSSYTF
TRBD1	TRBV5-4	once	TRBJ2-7	TGTGCCAGCAGCGAGGGACAGGGGGGAGCCGAGCAGTACTTC	CASSEGQGGAEQYF
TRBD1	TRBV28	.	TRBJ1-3	TGTGCCAGCAGTCCAGGGGGCGCTGGTTCTGGAAACACCATATATTTT	CASSPGGAGSGNTIYF
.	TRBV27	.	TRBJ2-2	TGTGCCAGCAGACGACTGAGCCAGAACACCGGGGAGCTGTTTTTT	CASRRLSQNTGELFF
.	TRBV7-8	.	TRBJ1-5	TGTGCCAGCAGCTCGCGGGTCGACAATCAGCCCCAGCATTTT	CASSSRVDNQPQHF
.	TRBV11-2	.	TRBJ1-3	TGTGCCAGCAGCTTACCCAGGGGCTCTGGAAACACCATATATTTT	CASSLPRGSGNTIYF
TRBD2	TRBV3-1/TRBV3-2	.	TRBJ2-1	TGTGCCAGCAGCCAAGAGGGGACTAGGGTAACCCGGCAGTTCTTC	CASSQEGTRVTRQFF